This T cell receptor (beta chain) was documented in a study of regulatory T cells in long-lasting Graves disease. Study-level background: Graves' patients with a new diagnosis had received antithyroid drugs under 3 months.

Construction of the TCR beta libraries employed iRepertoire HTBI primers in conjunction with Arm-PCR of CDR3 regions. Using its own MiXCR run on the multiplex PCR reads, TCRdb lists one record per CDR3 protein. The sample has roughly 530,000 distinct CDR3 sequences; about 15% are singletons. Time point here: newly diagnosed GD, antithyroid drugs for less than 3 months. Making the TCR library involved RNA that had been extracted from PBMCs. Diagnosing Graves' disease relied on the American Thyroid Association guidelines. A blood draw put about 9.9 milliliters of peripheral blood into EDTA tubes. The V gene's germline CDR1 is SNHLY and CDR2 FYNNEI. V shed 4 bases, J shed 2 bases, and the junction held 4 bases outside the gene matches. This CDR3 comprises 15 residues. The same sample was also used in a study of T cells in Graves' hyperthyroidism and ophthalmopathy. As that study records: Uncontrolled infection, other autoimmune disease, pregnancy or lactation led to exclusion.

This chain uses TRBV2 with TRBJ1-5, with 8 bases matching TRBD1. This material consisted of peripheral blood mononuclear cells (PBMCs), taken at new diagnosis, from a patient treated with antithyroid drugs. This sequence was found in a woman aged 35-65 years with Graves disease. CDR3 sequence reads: CASSAGGGGNQPQHF. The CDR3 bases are TGTGCCAGCAGTGCAGGGGGCGGAGGCAATCAGCCCCAGCATTTT.